This T cell receptor (beta chain) was found in a study of blood T cell repertoires in COVID-19. On the study more broadly: Sites across the United States, Italy and Spain contributed samples from acute and convalescent COVID-19.

Germline values: CDR1 SGHTA, CDR2 FQGNSA. The V and J ends lost 4 bases and 9 bases, in that order; junction bases with no gene match: 8. The CDR3 is 14 residues long. In the original workflow: Reference gene primer amplification in the assay estimated nucleated cell counts. Libraries were prepared by immunoSEQ multiplex PCR; TCRdb keeps only in-frame clonotypes and omits some of them. Clone size and the V and J calls come from that table; the DNA yielded D and trimming. Of some 260,000 clones in the sample, approximately 81% were seen once. J is TRBJ2-1 and V is TRBV7-2, with 8 bases aligning to TRBD1. This receptor was taken from a woman younger than 35 with acute or convalescent COVID-19. Sequencing used peripheral blood. The CDR3 loop is CASSWATGAGEQFF. Written as DNA, the CDR3 is TGTGCCAGCAGCTGGGCGACAGGGGCGGGTGAGCAGTTCTTC.